This T cell receptor (beta chain) was captured by sequencing in a study of T cell repertoires in cytomegalovirus infection. TCRdb reanalysed the reads using MiXCR and keeps one entry per CDR3 protein. The repertoire holds around 740,000 distinct CDR3 sequences, 35% seen once, with roughly 2.9% in the top ten. Material for sequencing was PBMCs. This receptor was identified in a human donor in good health (CMV status not recorded). Some clones in this sample may be carry-over from other donors' samples.

CDR3 sequence: CASRGRTGGRADTQYF. The CDR3 bases are TGTGCCAGCAGGGGCCGGACAGGGGGCCGCGCAGATACGCAGTATTTT. The V gene is TRBV7-8, the J gene TRBJ2-3; 11 bases fit TRBD1. From germline, CDR1 is SGHVS and CDR2 FQNEAQ. V shed 6 bases, J shed 4 bases, and the junction held 9 bases outside the gene matches. The CDR3 contains 16 residues.